What follows are 17 T cell receptor beta chains derived from one specimen sequenced in a study of blood T cell repertoires in COVID-19. Some clones are missing from TCRdb's copy, which holds only in-frame ones; the method was immunoSEQ multiplex PCR. The table records about 200,000 clones, 92% of them present only once. The sequencing sample was made of peripheral blood. These receptors were collected from a man between 60 and 70 years old with COVID-19, enrolled during active disease.

This sequence joins TRBV4-1 and TRBJ1-2; D is ambiguous. Trimming stripped 4 bases from V and 1 base from J, with 13 bases between. The CDR3 consists of 15 residues. Germline V gene lookup returns CDR1 MGHRA and CDR2 YSYEKL. In DNA form, the CDR3 reads TGCGCCAGCAGCCGAAGGACTACCGATAACTATGGCTACACCTTC. It translates to CASSRRTTDNYGYTF.

The chain couples TRBV18 to TRBJ2-1; the match to TRBD2 covers 7 bases. CDR3 size: 17 residues. The trim removed 1 base at V and 0 bases at J, leaving 6 bases unmatched. The germline V gene has CDR1 KGHSH and CDR2 LQKENI. The CDR3 loop is CASSPLLSGGSYNEQFF. CDR3 coding DNA: TGTGCCAGCTCACCACTTTTATCGGGGGGCTCCTACAATGAGCAGTTCTTC.

This clone was seen a handful of times. V and J are TRBV7-9 and TRBJ1-3; TRBD1 might be the D (5 bases). The CDR3 consists of 17 residues. The V and J ends lost 1 base and 2 bases respectively, with 15 bases between them. The germline gives CDR1 SEHNR, CDR2 FQNEAQ (reference sequence). Written as DNA, the CDR3 is TGTGCCAGCAGCTTAGGCGATGCAGGGTACGCTGGAAACACCATATATTTT. Translated: CASSLGDAGYAGNTIYF.

The chain recombines TRBV2 with TRBJ1-6, with unresolved D. This CDR3 is 13 amino acids long. Germline CDR1 SNHLY, CDR2 FYNNEI. Trimming took off 7 bases at V and 6 bases at J, with 10 bases between the two ends. CDR3 loop: CASIGLPNSPLHF. DNA for the CDR3: TGTGCCAGCATCGGACTACCTAATTCACCCCTCCACTTT.

The rearrangement links TRBV25-1 to TRBJ2-7; 11 nucleotides match TRBD2. Germline V gene sequence: CDR1 MGHDK, CDR2 SYGVNS. This CDR3 has 16 amino acids. V lost 3 bases to trimming and J lost 2 bases; unmatched junction nucleotides: 6. The CDR3 reads CASSDSATSGAYEQYF. DNA for the CDR3: TGTGCCAGCAGTGATTCCGCGACTAGCGGGGCCTACGAGCAGTACTTC.

The chain uses TRBV29-1 and TRBJ2-7; D may be TRBD1 (6 bases). Trimming removed 0 bases at V and 2 bases at J, with 20 bases between. The germline gives CDR1 SQVTM, CDR2 ANQGSEA. The CDR3 has 17 amino acids. The DNA for the CDR3 is TGCAGCGTTGAAGATCAGGAAGGGCAGGGGTTCCCCTACGAGCAGTACTTC. Protein: CSVEDQEGQGFPYEQYF.

The chain is built from TRBV19 and TRBJ1-1; 10 positions match TRBD1. The V segment lost 6 bases and the J segment 11 bases; nucleotides outside the gene matches: 6. CDR1 and CDR2 (germline): LNHDA, SQIVND (reference sequence). CDR3 length: 12 amino acids. The CDR3 loop reads CASSRQGAPAFF. CDR3 in DNA: TGTGCCAGTAGCAGACAGGGGGCGCCTGCTTTCTTT.

The chain employs TRBV6-1 and TRBJ1-3, with 12 bases aligning to TRBD1. The ends lost 1 base at V and 9 bases at J; junction bases unmatched: 7. Germline values: CDR1 MNHNS, CDR2 SASEGT. The CDR3 sequence is 16 residues long. CDR3 DNA sequence: TGTGCCAGCAGTGAAGTAGTAGGGACAGGGGGCACCACCATATATTTT. It codes for CASSEVVGTGGTTIYF.

The chain joins TRBV28 to TRBJ1-5, with TRBD1 matching 7 bases. The J segment lost 2 bases and the V segment lost 6 bases, leaving 1 base of the junction unmatched. The CDR3 is 13 amino acids. Germline CDR1 reads MDHEN; CDR2 reads SYDVKM. CDR3 region: CASRGQGNQPQHF. The CDR3 DNA follows: TGTGCCAGCAGAGGACAGGGCAATCAGCCCCAGCATTTT.

V usage is TRBV4-1 and J usage is TRBJ1-5; D may be TRBD1 (6 bases). Germline CDR1 reads MGHRA; CDR2 reads YSYEKL. V lost 1 base, J lost 2 bases, and 9 bases lay in between. This CDR3 spans 15 amino acids. CDR3 sequence: CASSQAWTGNQPQHF. The CDR3 DNA follows: TGCGCCAGCAGCCAAGCTTGGACAGGCAATCAGCCCCAGCATTTT.

The chain is built from TRBV7-2 and TRBJ2-2; weak D call: TRBD2 (6 bases). Germline lookup yields CDR1 SGHTA and CDR2 FQGNSA. The CDR3 consists of 15 residues. Deletions cut 1 base from V and 0 bases from J, with 6 bases between. CDR3 sequence: CASSLGGTNTGELFF. The CDR3 DNA sequence: TGTGCCAGCAGCTTAGGCGGGACGAACACCGGGGAGCTGTTTTTT.

The rearrangement uses TRBV5-1 and TRBJ1-1; a weak D match, TRBD1 (6 bases). The CDR3 spans 15 residues. CDR1 is SGHRS, CDR2 YFSETQ, per germline. V lost 1 base to trimming and J lost 4 bases, with 14 bases between them. The CDR3 region is CASSLMSQGFTEAFF. The CDR3 region has the DNA TGCGCCAGCAGCTTGATGTCACAGGGTTTCACTGAAGCTTTCTTT.

The chain couples TRBV11-2 to TRBJ2-7; 7 bases match TRBD1. Germline CDR1 and CDR2: SGHAT and FQNNGV. The CDR3 contains 16 residues. With 5 bases clipped from V and 6 bases from J, the junction kept 16 bases outside the gene matches. The CDR3 is CASSPRLGGPVGEQYF. The CDR3 DNA reads as TGTGCCAGCAGCCCAAGGTTAGGGGGCCCGGTGGGCGAGCAGTACTTC.

Turning to this clone: Other DNA sequences in this sample translate to the same CDR3. The V gene is TRBV7-9, the J gene TRBJ1-4, with D possibly being TRBD1 (5 bases). Germline V gene data show CDR1 as SEHNR and CDR2 as FQNEAQ (reference sequence). Trimming left V 1 base short and J 0 bases short, with 6 bases between. The CDR3 extends over 15 amino acids. The CDR3 bases are TGTGCCAGCAGCTTAGAAGGGGCAACTAATGAAAAACTGTTTTTT. It specifies CASSLEGATNEKLFF.

The chain links TRBV9 to TRBJ2-2; 10 nucleotides line up with TRBD2. The CDR3 consists of 17 residues. V shed 1 base, J shed 7 bases, and the junction held 10 bases outside the gene matches. CDR1 and CDR2 from the germline V gene are SGDLS and YYNGEE. CDR3 bases: TGTGCCAGCAGCGTAAGCTCGGGACTAGCGACGGGCGGGGAGCTGTTTTTT. Translated: CASSVSSGLATGGELFF.

The rearrangement links TRBV19 to TRBJ2-1; 12 nucleotides match TRBD2. V was clipped by 1 base and J by 8 bases; unmatched bases: 6. The germline V gene has CDR1 LNHDA and CDR2 SQIVND (reference sequence). This CDR3 is 16 amino acids long. The CDR3 DNA is TGTGCCAGTAGTATAGGCGGACTAGCGGGAAATGATGAGCAGTTCTTC. Its translation: CASSIGGLAGNDEQFF.

The V call is TRBV6-5, the J call TRBJ2-7; TRBD1 is a possible D gene (5 bases). CDR3 length equals 13 residues. V was shortened by 11 bases and J by 3 bases, with 17 bases between the two germline ends. Germline assignment: CDR1 MNHEY and CDR2 SVGAGI. The chain's CDR3 is CAPGRTYYYEQYF. The CDR3 DNA is TGTGCCCCCGGTAGGACATACTACTACGAGCAGTACTTC.